A single sample gave rise to the 10 T cell receptor beta chains below, sequenced in a study of T cell changes during pregnancy in multiple sclerosis. Produced via immunoSEQ multiplex PCR; TCRdb's table is partial and in-frame only. The table records tens of thousands of clones, over 80% of them present only once. This sample comprised CD4+ T cells from peripheral blood mononuclear cells, obtained after pregnancy. The receptors here all came from a female donor with multiple sclerosis, enrolled in a pregnancy study.

This sequence joins TRBV6-5 and TRBJ2-3; 7 bases are a match to TRBD2. After removal of 7 bases from V and 5 bases from J, the junction contained 6 bases not matched to a gene. The CDR3 contains 13 residues. In germline, CDR1 is MNHEY, CDR2 SVGAGI. As DNA, the CDR3 is TGTGCCAGCATGGGGGGGGGAGAAGATACGCAGTATTTT. Its translation: CASMGGGEDTQYF.

CDR3 DNA sequence: TGTGCCAGCAGCAAAGTACCGACAGGGGCCTCCTATGGCTACACCTTC. Translating it yields CASSKVPTGASYGYTF. The chain joins TRBV21-1 to TRBJ1-2; the table's D call TRBD1 went unverified against the DNA. TRBV21-1 is termed a pseudogene. This CDR3 spans 16 amino acids.

J is TRBJ2-5 and V is TRBV11-1; a possible D gene is TRBD2 (7 bases). In germline, CDR1 is SGHAT, CDR2 FQDESV (reference sequence). This CDR3 comprises 15 residues. V was pared by 2 bases and J by 3 bases, with 13 bases between. CDR3 in amino acids: CASSLRGGAKETQYF. In DNA, the CDR3 is TGTGCCAGCAGCTTACGTGGGGGGGCCAAAGAGACCCAGTACTTC.

The chain couples TRBV6-4 to TRBJ2-1; D possibly corresponds to TRBD1 (6 bases). The CDR3 runs 15 residues. The germline gives CDR1 MRHNA, CDR2 SNTAGT. V was shortened by 4 bases and J by 0 bases, with 10 bases between the two germline ends. CDR3 DNA sequence: TGTGCCAGCAGTGTAACAGGGAACTCCTACAATGAGCAGTTCTTC. It encodes CASSVTGNSYNEQFF.

This rearrangement joins TRBV19 to TRBJ1-2; 8 positions agree with TRBD1. The V gene's germline CDR1 is LNHDA and CDR2 SQIVND (reference sequence). This CDR3 contains 13 residues. V lost 5 bases, J lost 8 bases, and 7 bases stayed unmatched. The DNA for the CDR3 is TGTGCCAGTAGTGCGGACAGGGTCCGAGGCTACACCTTC. This codes for CASSADRVRGYTF.

The rearrangement uses TRBV5-6 and TRBJ1-5; 8 bases map to TRBD1. Germline values: CDR1 SGHDT, CDR2 YYEEEE. The trim removed 0 bases at V and 2 bases at J, leaving 1 base unmatched. The CDR3 totals 15 residues. In DNA, the CDR3 is TGTGCCAGCAGCTTGGAACAGGGGGGCAATCAGCCCCAGCATTTT. This encodes CASSLEQGGNQPQHF.

A single count supports this clone. This chain links TRBV2 with TRBJ2-7; D perhaps matches TRBD1 (6 bases). Germline V gives CDR1 SNHLY, CDR2 FYNNEI. Trimming took 6 bases from V and 6 from J, leaving 21 bases between them. The length of the CDR3 is 15 residues. The CDR3 nucleotides are TGTGCCAGCAGATCGAAAGTCAGGGGTGGAGGCGAGCAGTACTTC. Residues: CASRSKVRGGGEQYF. The entire variable domain, with the rest obtained from reference TRBV2 and TRBJ2-7, is as follows: EPEVTQTPSHQVTQMGQEVILRCVPISNHLYFYWYRQILGQKVEFLVSFYNNEISEKSEIFDDQFSVERPDGSNFTLKIRSTKLEDSAMYFCASRSKVRGGGEQYFGPGTRLTVT.

The chain carries TRBV9 and TRBJ1-2; a weak D match, TRBD1 (6 bases). This CDR3 region has 15 residues. CDR1 and CDR2 (germline): SGDLS, YYNGEE. The V end lost 0 bases, the J end lost 7 bases, and 16 bases lay between the germline ends. DNA of the CDR3: TGTGCCAGCAGCGTAGGCGGGGGGCTCTTCTCTGGCTACACCTTC. Translation: CASSVGGGLFSGYTF.

This chain links TRBV11-1 with TRBJ2-2; 7 positions match TRBD1. After removal of 3 bases from V and 7 bases from J, the junction contained 5 bases not matched to a gene. Germline V lookup: CDR1 SGHAT, CDR2 FQDESV (reference sequence). This CDR3 is 14 amino acids long. The CDR3, as DNA: TGTGCCAGCAGCTTCGACAGGGTGGGCGGGGAGCTGTTTTTT. Translated, it gives CASSFDRVGGELFF.

The rearrangement joins TRBV6-6 to TRBJ2-7, with 7 bases aligning to TRBD2. CDR1 and CDR2 from the germline V gene are MNHNY and SVGAGI (reference sequence). CDR3 length: 13 amino acids. Losses at the gene ends were 6 bases for V and 1 base for J; bases not matched to a gene: 3. CDR3 sequence (DNA): TGTGCCAGCAGGACGGGGGGTTCCTACGAGCAGTACTTC. It translates to CASRTGGSYEQYF.